The text below deals with one TCR beta chain. The antigen remains undetermined. The table came from immunoSEQ multiplex PCR; TCRdb's copy has only in-frame clones and leaves some out. This table has tens of thousands of clones, about 82% appearing once. The data originate from a study of OX40 agonist ivuxolimab in advanced cancers. The wider study: In this cohort, patients received ivuxolimab, an agonistic anti-OX40 (CD134) antibody.

Study-wide results and limits: At 0.1 to 3.0 mg/kg and by week 6, clonal expansion occurred in CD4+ and CD8+ blood T cells.

Sequencing used CD4+ or CD8+ T cells sorted from blood, obtained in a trial of the OX40 agonist ivuxolimab. The sequence was collected from an adult with an advanced solid tumor such as melanoma, head and neck, liver or kidney cancer.

CDR3 sequence (DNA): TGCGCCAGCCGGATTGGCCTTAGCGGATACACAGATACGCAGTATTTT. Protein: CASRIGLSGYTDTQYF. The chain recombines TRBV5-1 with TRBJ2-3, with D possibly being TRBD2 (6 bases). The CDR3 is 16 residues long. Germline CDR1 is SGHRS and CDR2 is YFSETQ. The V end was cut by 7 bases, the J end by 2 bases, with 20 bases between. Together with reference TRBV5-1 and TRBJ2-3, the CDR3 gives the full variable domain: KAGVTQTPRYLIKTRGQQVTLSCSPISGHRSVSWYQQTPGQGLQFLFEYFSETQRNKGNFPGRFSGRQFSNSRSEMNVSTLELGDSALYLCASRIGLSGYTDTQYFGPGTRLTVL.